The rows below give T cell receptor beta chains drawn from one sample of a study of T cell responses to AZD1222 COVID-19 vaccine. Produced via immunoSEQ multiplex PCR; TCRdb's table is partial and in-frame only. The sample holds 100,000 or so clones, about 88% seen once. The sequencing used peripheral blood, collected on day 0 of AZD1222 vaccination. The receptors here all came from an adult in good health. Each CDR3 is given with its conserved first and last residue.

V: TRBV7-2
J: TRBJ1-5
CDR3: CASSLTGGQPQHF

V: TRBV11-3
J: TRBJ2-7
CDR3: CASSTQGTGEQYF

V: TRBV5-1
J: TRBJ1-4
CDR3: CASSLSGNEKLFF

V: TRBV5-1
J: TRBJ1-6
CDR3: CASSLDGDSPLHF

V: TRBV9
J: TRBJ2-1
CDR3: CASSVGDSKNNEQFF

V: TRBV6-5
J: TRBJ2-7
CDR3: CASSYGGVAYEQYF

V: TRBV11-3
J: TRBJ2-2
CDR3: CASSSGINTGELFF

V: TRBV29-1
J: TRBJ2-7
CDR3: CSVAGENEQYF

V: TRBV2
J: TRBJ2-1
CDR3: CAITDRVRKQFF

V: TRBV2
J: TRBJ1-4
CDR3: CASTQGREKLFF

V: TRBV7-3
J: TRBJ2-2
CDR3: CASSLLGLNTGELFF

V: TRBV28
J: TRBJ1-4
CDR3: CASSLSLWGRNEKLFF

V: TRBV12-3/TRBV12-4
J: TRBJ1-3
CDR3: CARWAFSGNTIYF

V: TRBV2
J: TRBJ1-2
CDR3: CASSVVAYGYTF

V: TRBV5-1
J: TRBJ2-5
CDR3: CASSSSGDGRTQYF

V: TRBV7-9
J: TRBJ2-5
CDR3: CASSLPTSVRAQYF

V: TRBV14
J: TRBJ2-1
CDR3: CASSRLTSGGWYNEQFF

V: TRBV5-1
J: TRBJ2-1
CDR3: CASSLGDSSNEQFF

V: TRBV6-1
J: TRBJ2-7
CDR3: CASSELFGYEQYF

V: TRBV28
J: TRBJ2-7
CDR3: CAISLVASSYEQYF

V: TRBV2
J: TRBJ2-2
CDR3: CASHRGNTGELFF

V: TRBV9
J: TRBJ1-1
CDR3: CASSVGGGSLINTEAFF

V: TRBV6-6
J: TRBJ2-2
CDR3: CASSFPDYNTGELFF

V: TRBV12-1
J: TRBJ1-4
CDR3: CASSPGGPLWPGNEKLFF

V: TRBV6-5
J: TRBJ2-5
CDR3: CASSKQGVRETQYF

V: TRBV28
J: TRBJ2-2
CDR3: CASRPTSDNTGELFF

V: TRBV5-1
J: TRBJ1-6
CDR3: CASSLGGGGSYNSPLHF

V: TRBV28
J: TRBJ1-4
CDR3: CASSAGWGVNEKLFF

V: TRBV12-5
J: TRBJ2-1
CDR3: CASGLLPGGGYGEQFF

V: TRBV5-1
J: TRBJ2-3
CDR3: CASSFGPGGDLSDTQYF

V: TRBV4-1
J: TRBJ1-4
CDR3: CASSQDRTAGYNEKLFF

V: TRBV11-1
J: TRBJ1-4
CDR3: CASSPAHTTNEKLFF

V: TRBV19
J: TRBJ1-5
CDR3: CASSIGGPYSNQPQHF

V: TRBV19
J: TRBJ1-5
CDR3: CASSMVGESGQPQHF